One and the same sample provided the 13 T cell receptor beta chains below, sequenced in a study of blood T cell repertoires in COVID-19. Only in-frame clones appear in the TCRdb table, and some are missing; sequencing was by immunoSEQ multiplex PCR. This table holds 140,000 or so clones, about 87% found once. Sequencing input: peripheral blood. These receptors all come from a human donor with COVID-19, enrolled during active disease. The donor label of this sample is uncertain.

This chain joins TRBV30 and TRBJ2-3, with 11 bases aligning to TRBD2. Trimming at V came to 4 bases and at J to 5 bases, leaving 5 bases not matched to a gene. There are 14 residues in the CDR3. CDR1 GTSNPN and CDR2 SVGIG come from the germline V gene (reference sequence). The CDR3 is CAWTSGRLGDTQYF. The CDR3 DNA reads TGTGCCTGGACTAGCGGGAGGTTAGGAGATACGCAGTATTTT.

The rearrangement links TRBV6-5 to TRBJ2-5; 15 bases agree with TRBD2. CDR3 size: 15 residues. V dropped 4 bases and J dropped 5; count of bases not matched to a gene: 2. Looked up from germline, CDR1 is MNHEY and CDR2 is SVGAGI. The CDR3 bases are TGTGCCAGCAGTTCGGGACTAGCGGGGGGTGAGACCCAGTACTTC. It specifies CASSSGLAGGETQYF.

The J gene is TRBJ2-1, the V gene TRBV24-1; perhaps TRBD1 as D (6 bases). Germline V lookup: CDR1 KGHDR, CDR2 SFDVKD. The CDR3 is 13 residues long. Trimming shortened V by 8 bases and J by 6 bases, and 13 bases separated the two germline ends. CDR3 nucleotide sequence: TGTGCCACCATGCAGGGGAAAGCCAATGAGCAGTTCTTC. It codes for CATMQGKANEQFF.

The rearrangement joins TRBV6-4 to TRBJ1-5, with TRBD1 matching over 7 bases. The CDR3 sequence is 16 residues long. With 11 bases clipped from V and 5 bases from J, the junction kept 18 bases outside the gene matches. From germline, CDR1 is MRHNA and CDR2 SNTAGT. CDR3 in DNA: TGTGCCGCGGAATGGGGGGACAGTTATTGGGATCAGCCCCAGCATTTT. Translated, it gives CAAEWGDSYWDQPQHF.

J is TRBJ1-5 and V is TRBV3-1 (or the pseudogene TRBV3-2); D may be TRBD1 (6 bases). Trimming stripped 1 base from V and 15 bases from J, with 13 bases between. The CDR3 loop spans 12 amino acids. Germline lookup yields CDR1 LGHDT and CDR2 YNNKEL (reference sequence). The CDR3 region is CASSQVGGLVHF. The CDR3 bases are TGTGCCAGCAGCCAAGTGGGGGGGCTGGTGCATTTT.

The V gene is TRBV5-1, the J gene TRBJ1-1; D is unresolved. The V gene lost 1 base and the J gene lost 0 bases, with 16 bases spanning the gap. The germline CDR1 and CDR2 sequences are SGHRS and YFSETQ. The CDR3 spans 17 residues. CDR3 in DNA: TGCGCCAGCAGCTTGCACGTCGAGAGTCTCGTGAACACTGAAGCTTTCTTT. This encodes CASSLHVESLVNTEAFF.

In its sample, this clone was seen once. The CDR3 protein is CASSPGGSSYGYTF. CDR3 nucleotide sequence: TGTGCCAGCAGTCCAGGGGGCTCGAGCTATGGCTACACCTTC. The chain is built from TRBV28 and TRBJ1-2; 8 bases agree with TRBD1. Germline-derived CDR1 and CDR2 are MDHEN and SYDVKM. The CDR3 consists of 14 residues. Trimming at V came to 5 bases and at J to 4 bases, leaving 6 bases not matched to a gene.

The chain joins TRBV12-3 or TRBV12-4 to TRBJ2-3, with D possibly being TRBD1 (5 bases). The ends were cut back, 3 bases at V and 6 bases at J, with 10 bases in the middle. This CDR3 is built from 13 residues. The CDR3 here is CASSFQGRDTQYF. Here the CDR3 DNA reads TGTGCCAGCAGTTTTCAGGGCCGCGATACGCAGTATTTT.

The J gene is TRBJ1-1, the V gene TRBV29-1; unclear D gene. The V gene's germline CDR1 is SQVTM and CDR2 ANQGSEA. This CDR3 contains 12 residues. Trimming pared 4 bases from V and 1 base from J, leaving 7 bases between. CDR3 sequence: CSVGAENTEAFF. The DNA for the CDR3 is TGCAGCGTTGGGGCAGAGAACACTGAAGCTTTCTTT.

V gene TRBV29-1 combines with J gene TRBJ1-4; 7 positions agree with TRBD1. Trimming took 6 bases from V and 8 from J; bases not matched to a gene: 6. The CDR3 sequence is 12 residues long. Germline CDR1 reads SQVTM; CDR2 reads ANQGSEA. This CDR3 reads CSVGQVGEKLFF. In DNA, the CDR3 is TGCAGCGTCGGACAGGTCGGCGAAAAACTGTTTTTT.

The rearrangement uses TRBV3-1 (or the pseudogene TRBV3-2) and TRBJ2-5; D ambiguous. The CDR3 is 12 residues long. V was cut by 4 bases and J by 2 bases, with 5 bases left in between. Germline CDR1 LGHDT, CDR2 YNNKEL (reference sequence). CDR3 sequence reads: CASSRHQETQYF. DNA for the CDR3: TGTGCCAGCAGCCGTCATCAAGAGACCCAGTACTTC.

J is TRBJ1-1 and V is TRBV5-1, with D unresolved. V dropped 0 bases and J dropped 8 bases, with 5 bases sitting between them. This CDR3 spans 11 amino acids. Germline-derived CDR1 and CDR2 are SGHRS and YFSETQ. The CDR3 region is CASSLDMEAFF. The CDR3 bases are TGCGCCAGCAGCTTGGATATGGAAGCTTTCTTT.

CDR3 sequence (DNA): TGTGCCAGCCAATATACAGGGGGCGGCTACACCTTC. This gives the protein CASQYTGGGYTF. J is TRBJ1-2 and V is TRBV7-9; 9 bases fit TRBD1. The CDR3 consists of 12 residues. J gave up 8 bases and V 8 bases, and 6 bases lay outside the gene matches. Per the germline V gene, CDR1 is SEHNR and CDR2 is FQNEAQ (reference sequence).